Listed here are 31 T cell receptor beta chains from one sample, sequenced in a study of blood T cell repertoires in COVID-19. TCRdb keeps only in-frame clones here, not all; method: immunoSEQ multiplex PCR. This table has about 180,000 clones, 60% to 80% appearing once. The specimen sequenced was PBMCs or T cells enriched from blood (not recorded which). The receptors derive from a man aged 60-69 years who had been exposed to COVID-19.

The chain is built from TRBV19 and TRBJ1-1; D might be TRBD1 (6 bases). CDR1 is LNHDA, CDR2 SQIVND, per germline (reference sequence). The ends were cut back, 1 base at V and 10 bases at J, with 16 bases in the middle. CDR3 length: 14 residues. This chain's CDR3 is CASSIGLQGSSAFF. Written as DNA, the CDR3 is TGTGCCAGTAGTATAGGTTTGCAGGGGAGCTCAGCTTTCTTT.

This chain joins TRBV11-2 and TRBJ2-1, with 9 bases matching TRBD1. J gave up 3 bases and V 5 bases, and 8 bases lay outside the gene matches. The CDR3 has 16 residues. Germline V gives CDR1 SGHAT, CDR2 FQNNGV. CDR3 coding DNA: TGTGCCAGCAGCCCCGCGTGGGACAGGGACTACAATGAGCAGTTCTTC. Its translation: CASSPAWDRDYNEQFF. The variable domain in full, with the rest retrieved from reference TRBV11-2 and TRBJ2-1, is EAGVAQSPRYKIIEKRQSVAFWCNPISGHATLYWYQQILGQGPKLLIQFQNNGVVDDSQLPKDRFSAERLKGVDSTLKIQPAKLEDSAVYLCASSPAWDRDYNEQFFGPGTRLTVL.

CDR3 sequence (DNA): TGCAGCGCCTACCCGGTGGGGGGGAGTAGCTATGGCTACACCTTC. Translated, it gives CSAYPVGGSSYGYTF. The gene calls are TRBV29-1 and TRBJ1-2, with a possible D match to TRBD1 (5 bases). Trimming shortened V by 7 bases and J by 4 bases, and 22 bases separated the two germline ends. The length of the CDR3 is 15 residues. The germline gives CDR1 SQVTM, CDR2 ANQGSEA. Filled out from reference TRBV29-1 and TRBJ1-2, the complete variable domain reads SAVISQKPSRDICQRGTSLTIQCQVDSQVTMMFWYRQQPGQSLTLIATANQGSEATYESGFVIDKFPISRPNLTFSTLTVSNMSPEDSSIYLCSAYPVGGSSYGYTFGSGTRLTVV.

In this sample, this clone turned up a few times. CDR3 coding DNA: TGTGCCAGCAGCTTAGGACTAGCGGGAGCAGATACGCAGTATTTT. The encoded protein is CASSLGLAGADTQYF. This sequence joins TRBV7-7 and TRBJ2-3; 12 bases line up with TRBD2. Germline V gene sequence: CDR1 SSHAT, CDR2 FNYEAQ (reference sequence). CDR3 length: 15 residues. Trimming removed 1 base from V and 4 bases from J; junction bases left unmatched: 0.

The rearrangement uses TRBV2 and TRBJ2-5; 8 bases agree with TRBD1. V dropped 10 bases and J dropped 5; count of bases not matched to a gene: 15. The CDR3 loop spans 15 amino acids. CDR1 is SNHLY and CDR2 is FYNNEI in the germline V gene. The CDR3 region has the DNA TGTGCCACTGTCCAAAGGCAGGGGGCACGGGAGACCCAGTACTTC. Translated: CATVQRQGARETQYF.

CDR3 region: CASSKDNDYSGNTIYF. The CDR3 DNA reads as TGTGCCAGCAGCAAGGACAATGATTACTCTGGAAACACCATATATTTT. The genes are TRBV7-2 and TRBJ1-3, with a tentative D call TRBD1 (5 bases). The V end lost 5 bases, the J end lost 0 bases, and 14 bases lay between the germline ends. The CDR3 sequence is 16 residues long. From germline, CDR1 is SGHTA and CDR2 FQGNSA.

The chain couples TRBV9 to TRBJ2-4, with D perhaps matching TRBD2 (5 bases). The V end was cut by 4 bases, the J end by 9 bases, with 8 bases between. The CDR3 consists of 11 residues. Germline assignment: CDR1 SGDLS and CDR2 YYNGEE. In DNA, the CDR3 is TGTGCCAGCAGCTCCCGGGGCATTCAGTACTTC. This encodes CASSSRGIQYF.

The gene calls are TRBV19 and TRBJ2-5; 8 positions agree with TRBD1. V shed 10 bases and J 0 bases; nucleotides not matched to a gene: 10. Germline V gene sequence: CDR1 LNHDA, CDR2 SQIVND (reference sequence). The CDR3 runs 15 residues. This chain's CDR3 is CATTPTGAYQETQYF. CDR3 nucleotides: TGTGCCACCACACCGACAGGGGCGTACCAAGAGACCCAGTACTTC.

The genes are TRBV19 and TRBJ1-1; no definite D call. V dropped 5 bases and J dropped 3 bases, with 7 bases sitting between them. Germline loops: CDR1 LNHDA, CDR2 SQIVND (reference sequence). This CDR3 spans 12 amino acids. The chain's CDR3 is CASSDDYTEAFF. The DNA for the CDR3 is TGTGCCAGTAGTGATGACTACACTGAAGCTTTCTTT.

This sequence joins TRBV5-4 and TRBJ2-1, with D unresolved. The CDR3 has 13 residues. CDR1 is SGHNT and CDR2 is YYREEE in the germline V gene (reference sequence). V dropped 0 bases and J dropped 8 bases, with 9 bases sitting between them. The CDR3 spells CASSLVLSDEQFF. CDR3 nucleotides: TGTGCCAGCAGCTTGGTTTTGTCTGATGAGCAGTTCTTC. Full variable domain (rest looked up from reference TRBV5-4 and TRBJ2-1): ETGVTQSPTHLIKTRGQQVTLRCSSQSGHNTVSWYQQALGQGPQFIFQYYREEENGRGNFPPRFSGLQFPNYSSELNVNALELDDSALYLCASSLVLSDEQFFGPGTRLTVL.

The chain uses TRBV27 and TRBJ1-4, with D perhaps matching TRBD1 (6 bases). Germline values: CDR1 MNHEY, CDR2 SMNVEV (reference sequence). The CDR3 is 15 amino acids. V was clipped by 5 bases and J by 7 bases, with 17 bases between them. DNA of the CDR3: TGTGCCAGCAGTAGAATTCAGGGGTCCCCTGAAAAACTGTTTTTT. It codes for CASSRIQGSPEKLFF.

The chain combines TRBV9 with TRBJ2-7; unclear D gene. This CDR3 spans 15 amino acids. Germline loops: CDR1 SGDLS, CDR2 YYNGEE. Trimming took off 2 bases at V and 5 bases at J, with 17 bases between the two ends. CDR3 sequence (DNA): TGTGCCAGCAGCGTCCTGGGCGAACGGATGGACGAGCAGTACTTC. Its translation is CASSVLGERMDEQYF.

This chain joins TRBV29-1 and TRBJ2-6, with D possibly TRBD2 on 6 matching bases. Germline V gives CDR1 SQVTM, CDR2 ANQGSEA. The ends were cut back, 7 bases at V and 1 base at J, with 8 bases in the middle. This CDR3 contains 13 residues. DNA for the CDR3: TGCAGCGCGGGGACTTCTGGGGCCAACGTCCTGACTTTC. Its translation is CSAGTSGANVLTF. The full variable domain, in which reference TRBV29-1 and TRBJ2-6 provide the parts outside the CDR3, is SAVISQKPSRDICQRGTSLTIQCQVDSQVTMMFWYRQQPGQSLTLIATANQGSEATYESGFVIDKFPISRPNLTFSTLTVSNMSPEDSSIYLCSAGTSGANVLTFGAGSRLTVL.

This CDR3 is CASSIGQGARGNTIYF. CDR3 bases: TGTGCCAGTAGTATCGGACAGGGGGCGCGTGGAAACACCATATATTTT. The chain recombines TRBV19 with TRBJ1-3; the match to TRBD1 covers 11 bases. In germline, CDR1 is LNHDA, CDR2 SQIVND (reference sequence). CDR3 length: 16 amino acids. Germline trimming cut 3 bases from V and 3 bases from J; bases unmatched to any gene: 4.

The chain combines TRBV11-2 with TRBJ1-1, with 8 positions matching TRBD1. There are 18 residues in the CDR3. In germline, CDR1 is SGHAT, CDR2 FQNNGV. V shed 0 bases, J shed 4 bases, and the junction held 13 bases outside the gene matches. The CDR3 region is CASSLDIFRGTGRTEAFF. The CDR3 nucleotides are TGTGCCAGCAGCTTAGATATTTTTCGCGGGACAGGCCGCACTGAAGCTTTCTTT.

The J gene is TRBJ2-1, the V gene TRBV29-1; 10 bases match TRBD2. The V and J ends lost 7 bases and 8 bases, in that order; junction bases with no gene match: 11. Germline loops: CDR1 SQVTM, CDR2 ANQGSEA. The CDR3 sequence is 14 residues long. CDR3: CSAQAGGPGDEQFF. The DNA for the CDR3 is TGCAGCGCTCAAGCGGGAGGGCCTGGTGATGAGCAGTTCTTC.

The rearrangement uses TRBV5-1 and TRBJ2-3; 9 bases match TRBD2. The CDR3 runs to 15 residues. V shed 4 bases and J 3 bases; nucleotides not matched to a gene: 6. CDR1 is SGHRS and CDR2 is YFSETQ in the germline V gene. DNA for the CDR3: TGCGCCAGCAGCCCTCTAGCGGGAAATACAGATACGCAGTATTTT. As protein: CASSPLAGNTDTQYF.

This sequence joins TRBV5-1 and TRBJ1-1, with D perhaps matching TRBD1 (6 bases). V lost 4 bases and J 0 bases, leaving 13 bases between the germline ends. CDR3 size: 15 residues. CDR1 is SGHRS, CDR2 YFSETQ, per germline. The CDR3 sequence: CASSPAGQLNTEAFF. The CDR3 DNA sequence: TGCGCCAGCAGCCCGGCTGGACAGCTGAACACTGAAGCTTTCTTT.

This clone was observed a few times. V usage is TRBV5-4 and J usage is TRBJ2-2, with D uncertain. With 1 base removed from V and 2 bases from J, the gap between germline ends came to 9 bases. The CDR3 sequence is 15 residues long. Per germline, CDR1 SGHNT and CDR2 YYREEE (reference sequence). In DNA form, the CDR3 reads TGTGCCAGCAGCTTGCGACTCTCAAACACCGGGGAGCTGTTTTTT. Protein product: CASSLRLSNTGELFF. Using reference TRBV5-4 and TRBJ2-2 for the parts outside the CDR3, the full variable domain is ETGVTQSPTHLIKTRGQQVTLRCSSQSGHNTVSWYQQALGQGPQFIFQYYREEENGRGNFPPRFSGLQFPNYSSELNVNALELDDSALYLCASSLRLSNTGELFFGEGSRLTVL.

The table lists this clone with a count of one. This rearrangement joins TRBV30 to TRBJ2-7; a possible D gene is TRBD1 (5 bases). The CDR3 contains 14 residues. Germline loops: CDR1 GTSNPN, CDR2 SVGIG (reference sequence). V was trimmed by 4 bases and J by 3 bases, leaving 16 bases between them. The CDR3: CAWTPDSLRYEQYF. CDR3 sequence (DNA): TGTGCCTGGACTCCCGACAGTCTCCGCTACGAGCAGTACTTC. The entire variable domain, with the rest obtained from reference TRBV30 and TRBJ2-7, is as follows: SQTIHQWPATLVQPVGSPLSLECTVEGTSNPNLYWYRQAAGRGLQLLFYSVGIGQISSEVPQNLSASRPQDRQFILSSKKLLLSDSGFYLCAWTPDSLRYEQYFGPGTRLTVT.

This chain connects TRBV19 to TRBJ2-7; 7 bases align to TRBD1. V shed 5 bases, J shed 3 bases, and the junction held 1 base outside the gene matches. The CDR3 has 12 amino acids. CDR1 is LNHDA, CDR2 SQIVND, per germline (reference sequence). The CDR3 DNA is TGTGCCAGTAGTGGGGACAGCTACGAGCAGTACTTC. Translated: CASSGDSYEQYF.

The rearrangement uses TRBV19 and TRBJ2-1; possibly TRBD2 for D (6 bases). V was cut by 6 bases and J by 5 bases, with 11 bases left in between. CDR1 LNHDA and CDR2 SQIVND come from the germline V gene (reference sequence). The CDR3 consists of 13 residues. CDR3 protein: CASRELADNEQFF. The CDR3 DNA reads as TGTGCCAGTAGGGAGTTAGCGGACAATGAGCAGTTCTTC.

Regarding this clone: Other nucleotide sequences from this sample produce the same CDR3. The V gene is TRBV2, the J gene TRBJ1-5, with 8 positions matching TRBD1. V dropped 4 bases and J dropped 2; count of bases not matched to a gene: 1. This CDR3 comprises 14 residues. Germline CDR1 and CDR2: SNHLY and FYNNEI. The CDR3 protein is CASSVDRGNQPQHF. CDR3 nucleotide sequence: TGTGCCAGCAGTGTGGACAGGGGCAATCAGCCCCAGCATTTT.

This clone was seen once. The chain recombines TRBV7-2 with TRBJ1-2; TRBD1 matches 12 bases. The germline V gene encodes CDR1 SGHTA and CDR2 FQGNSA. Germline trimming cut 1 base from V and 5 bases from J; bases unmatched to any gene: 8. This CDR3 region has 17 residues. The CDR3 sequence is CASSLGGQGALIYGYTF. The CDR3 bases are TGTGCCAGCAGCTTAGGGGGACAGGGGGCCCTTATTTATGGCTACACCTTC.

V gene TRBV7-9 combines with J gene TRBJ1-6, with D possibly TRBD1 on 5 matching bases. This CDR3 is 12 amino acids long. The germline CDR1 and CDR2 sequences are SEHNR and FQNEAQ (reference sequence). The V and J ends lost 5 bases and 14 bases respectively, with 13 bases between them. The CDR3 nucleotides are TGTGCCAGCAGCCCGGCGGGGCCGACCCTCCACTTT. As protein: CASSPAGPTLHF.

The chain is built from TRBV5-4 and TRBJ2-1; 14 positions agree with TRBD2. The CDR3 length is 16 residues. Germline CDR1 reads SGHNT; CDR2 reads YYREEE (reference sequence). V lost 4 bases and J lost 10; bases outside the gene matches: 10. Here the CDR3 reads CASSASGTSGGGEQFF. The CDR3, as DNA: TGTGCCAGCAGCGCCTCCGGGACTAGCGGGGGAGGGGAGCAGTTCTTC.

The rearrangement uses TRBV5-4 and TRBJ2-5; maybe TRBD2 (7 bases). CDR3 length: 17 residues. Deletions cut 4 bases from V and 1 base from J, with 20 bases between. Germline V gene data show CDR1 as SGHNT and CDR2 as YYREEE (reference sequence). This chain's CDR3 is CASSPRLAPGAQETQYF. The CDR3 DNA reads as TGTGCCAGCAGCCCCAGACTAGCCCCGGGGGCCCAAGAGACCCAGTACTTC.

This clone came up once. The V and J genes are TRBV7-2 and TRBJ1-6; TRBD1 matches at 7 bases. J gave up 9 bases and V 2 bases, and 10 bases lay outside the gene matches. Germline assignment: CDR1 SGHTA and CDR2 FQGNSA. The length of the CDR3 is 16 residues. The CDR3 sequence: CASSLTSQGKSSPLHF. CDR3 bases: TGTGCCAGCAGCTTAACTTCACAGGGGAAGAGTTCACCCCTCCACTTT.

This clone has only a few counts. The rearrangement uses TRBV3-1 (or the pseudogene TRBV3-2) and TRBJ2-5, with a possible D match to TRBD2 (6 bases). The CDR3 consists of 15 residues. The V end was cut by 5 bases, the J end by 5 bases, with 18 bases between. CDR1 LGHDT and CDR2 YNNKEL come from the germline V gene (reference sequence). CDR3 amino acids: CASSSSSGTGETQYF. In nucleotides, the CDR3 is TGTGCCAGCAGCTCTTCCTCGGGGACTGGGGAGACCCAGTACTTC.

CDR3 sequence reads: CASSFGVAGRTYNEQFF. Here the CDR3 DNA reads TGTGCCAGCAGTTTTGGGGTGGCGGGACGAACCTACAATGAGCAGTTCTTC. V and J are TRBV27 and TRBJ2-1, with D possibly TRBD2 on 6 matching bases. Germline CDR1 is MNHEY and CDR2 is SMNVEV (reference sequence). The germline V and J ends were trimmed by 3 bases and 2 bases, with 17 bases remaining between them. CDR3 length equals 17 residues.

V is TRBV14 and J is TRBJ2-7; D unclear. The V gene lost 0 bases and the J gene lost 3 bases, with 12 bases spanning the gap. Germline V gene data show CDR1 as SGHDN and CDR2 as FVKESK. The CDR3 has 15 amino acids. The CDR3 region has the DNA TGTGCCAGCAGCCAAGATCTGGCACGGAGCTACGAGCAGTACTTC. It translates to CASSQDLARSYEQYF.